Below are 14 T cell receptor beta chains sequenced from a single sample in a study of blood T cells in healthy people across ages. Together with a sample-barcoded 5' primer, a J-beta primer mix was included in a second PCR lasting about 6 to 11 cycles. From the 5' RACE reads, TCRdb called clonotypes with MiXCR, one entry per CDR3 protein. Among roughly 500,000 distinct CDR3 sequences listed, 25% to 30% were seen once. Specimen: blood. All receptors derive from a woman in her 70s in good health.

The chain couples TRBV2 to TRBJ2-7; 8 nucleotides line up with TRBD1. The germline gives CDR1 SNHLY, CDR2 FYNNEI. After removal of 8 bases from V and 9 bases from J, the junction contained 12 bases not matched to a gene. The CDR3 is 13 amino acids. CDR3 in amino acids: CASGLDRGSGQYF. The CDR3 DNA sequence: TGTGCCAGCGGACTTGACAGGGGAAGCGGGCAGTACTTC.

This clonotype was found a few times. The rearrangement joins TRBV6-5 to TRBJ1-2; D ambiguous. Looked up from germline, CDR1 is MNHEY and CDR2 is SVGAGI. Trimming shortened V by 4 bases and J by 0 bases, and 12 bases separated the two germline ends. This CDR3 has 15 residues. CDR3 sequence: CASSFEAPANYGYTF. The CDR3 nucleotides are TGTGCCAGCAGTTTTGAGGCGCCTGCTAACTATGGCTACACCTTC.

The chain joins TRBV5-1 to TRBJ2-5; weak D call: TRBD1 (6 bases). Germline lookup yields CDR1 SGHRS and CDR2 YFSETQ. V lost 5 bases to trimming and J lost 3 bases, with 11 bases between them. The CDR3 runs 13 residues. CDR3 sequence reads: CASSKGVEETQYF. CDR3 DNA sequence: TGCGCCAGCAGTAAGGGGGTTGAAGAGACCCAGTACTTC.

The CDR3 DNA follows: TGTGCCAGCAGTGAGTGGGACAGGGGATACGAGCAGTACTTC. Amino acid sequence: CASSEWDRGYEQYF. The V call is TRBV2, the J call TRBJ2-7; 10 bases align to TRBD1. Germline CDR1 is SNHLY and CDR2 is FYNNEI. CDR3 length equals 14 residues. Trimming at V came to 3 bases and at J to 4 bases, leaving 3 bases not matched to a gene. Combining the CDR3 with reference TRBV2 and TRBJ2-7 gives the whole variable domain EPEVTQTPSHQVTQMGQEVILRCVPISNHLYFYWYRQILGQKVEFLVSFYNNEISEKSEIFDDQFSVERPDGSNFTLKIRSTKLEDSAMYFCASSEWDRGYEQYFGPGTRLTVT.

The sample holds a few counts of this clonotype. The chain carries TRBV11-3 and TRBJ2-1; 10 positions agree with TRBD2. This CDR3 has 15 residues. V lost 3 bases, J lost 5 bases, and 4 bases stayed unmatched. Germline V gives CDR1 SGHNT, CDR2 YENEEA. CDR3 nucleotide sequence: TGTGCCAGCAGCTTTCTAGCGGGGGTAAACAATGAGCAGTTCTTC. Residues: CASSFLAGVNNEQFF.

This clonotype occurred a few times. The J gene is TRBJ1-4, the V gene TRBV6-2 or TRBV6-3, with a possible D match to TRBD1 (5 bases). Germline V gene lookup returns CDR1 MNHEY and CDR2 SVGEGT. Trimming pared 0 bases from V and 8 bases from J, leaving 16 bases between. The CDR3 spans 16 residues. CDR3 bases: TGTGCCAGCAGTTACTCCGGGAGGGGAGGAGTAGAAAAACTGTTTTTT. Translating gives CASSYSGRGGVEKLFF.

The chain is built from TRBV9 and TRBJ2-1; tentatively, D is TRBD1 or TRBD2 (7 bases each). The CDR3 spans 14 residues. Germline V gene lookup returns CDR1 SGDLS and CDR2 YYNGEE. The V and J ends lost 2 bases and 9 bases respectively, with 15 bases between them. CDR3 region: CASSVEPGGVEQFF. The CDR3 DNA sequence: TGTGCCAGCAGCGTCGAACCAGGGGGGGTTGAGCAGTTCTTC.

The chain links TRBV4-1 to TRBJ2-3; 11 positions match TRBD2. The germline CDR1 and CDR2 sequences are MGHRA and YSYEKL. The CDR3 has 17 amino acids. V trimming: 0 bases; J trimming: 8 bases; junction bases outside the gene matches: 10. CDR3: CASSQDLDSGGASTQYF. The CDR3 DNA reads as TGCGCCAGCAGCCAAGATCTAGATAGCGGGGGGGCATCTACGCAGTATTTT.

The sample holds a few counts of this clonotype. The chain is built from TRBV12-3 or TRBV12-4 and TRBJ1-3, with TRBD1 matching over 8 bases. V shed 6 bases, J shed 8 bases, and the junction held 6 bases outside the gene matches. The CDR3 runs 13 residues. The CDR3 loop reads CASRGQGRDTIYF. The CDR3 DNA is TGTGCCAGCAGAGGACAGGGACGAGACACCATATATTTT.

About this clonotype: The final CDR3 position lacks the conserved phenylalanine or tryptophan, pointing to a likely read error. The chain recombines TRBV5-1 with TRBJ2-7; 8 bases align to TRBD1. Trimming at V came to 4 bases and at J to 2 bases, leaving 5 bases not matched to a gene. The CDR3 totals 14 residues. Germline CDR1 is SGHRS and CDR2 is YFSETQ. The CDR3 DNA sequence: TGCGCCAGCAGCATCAGCAGGGGGCCCTACGAGCAGTACCTC. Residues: CASSISRGPYEQYL.

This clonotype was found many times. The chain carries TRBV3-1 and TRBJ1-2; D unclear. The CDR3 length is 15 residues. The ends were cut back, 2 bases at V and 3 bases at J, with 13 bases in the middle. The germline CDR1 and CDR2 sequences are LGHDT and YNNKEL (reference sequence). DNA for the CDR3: TGTGCCAGCAGCCAACATCAGTCACCTGACTATGGCTACACCTTC. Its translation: CASSQHQSPDYGYTF.

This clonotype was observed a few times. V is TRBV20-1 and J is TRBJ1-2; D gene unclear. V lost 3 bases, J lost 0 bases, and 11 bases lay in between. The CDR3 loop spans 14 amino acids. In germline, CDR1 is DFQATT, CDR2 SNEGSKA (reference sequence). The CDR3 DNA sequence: TGCAGTGCTAGCGGGCAGCGAGCTAACTATGGCTACACCTTC. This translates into CSASGQRANYGYTF.

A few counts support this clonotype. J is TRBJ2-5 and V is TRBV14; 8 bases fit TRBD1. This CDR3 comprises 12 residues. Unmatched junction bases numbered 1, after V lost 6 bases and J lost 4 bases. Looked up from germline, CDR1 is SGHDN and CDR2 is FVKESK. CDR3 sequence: CASRDRGETQYF. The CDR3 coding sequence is TGTGCCAGCAGAGACAGGGGAGAGACCCAGTACTTC.

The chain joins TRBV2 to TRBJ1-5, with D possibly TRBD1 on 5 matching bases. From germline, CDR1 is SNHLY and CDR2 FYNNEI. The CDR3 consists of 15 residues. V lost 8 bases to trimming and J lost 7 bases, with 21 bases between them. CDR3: CASGLGGSGGQPQHF. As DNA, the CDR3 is TGTGCCAGCGGCTTGGGGGGGTCGGGGGGGCAGCCCCAGCATTTT.